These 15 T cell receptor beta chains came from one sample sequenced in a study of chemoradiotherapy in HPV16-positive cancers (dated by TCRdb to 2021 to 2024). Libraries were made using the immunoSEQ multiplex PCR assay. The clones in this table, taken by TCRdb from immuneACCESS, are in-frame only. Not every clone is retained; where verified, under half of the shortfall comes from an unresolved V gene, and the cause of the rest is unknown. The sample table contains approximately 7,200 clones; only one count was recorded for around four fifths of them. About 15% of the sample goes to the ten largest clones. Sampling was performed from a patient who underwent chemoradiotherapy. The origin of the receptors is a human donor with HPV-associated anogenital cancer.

This chain's CDR3 is CASSMTRGAVGMNTEAFF. The CDR3 nucleotides are TGTGCCAGCAGCATGACAAGGGGGGCTGTGGGGATGAACACTGAAGCTTTCTTT. The gene calls are TRBV28 and TRBJ1-1; TRBD1 is a possible D gene (6 bases). The germline V gene has CDR1 MDHEN and CDR2 SYDVKM. The CDR3 consists of 18 residues. The V gene lost 6 bases and the J gene lost 0 bases, with 23 bases spanning the gap.

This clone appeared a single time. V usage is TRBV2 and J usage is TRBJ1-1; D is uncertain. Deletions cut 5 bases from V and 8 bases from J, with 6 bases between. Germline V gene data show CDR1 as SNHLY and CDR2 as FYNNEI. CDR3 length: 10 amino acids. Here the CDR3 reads CASSLGEAFF. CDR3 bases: TGTGCCAGCAGTCTCGGAGAAGCTTTCTTT.

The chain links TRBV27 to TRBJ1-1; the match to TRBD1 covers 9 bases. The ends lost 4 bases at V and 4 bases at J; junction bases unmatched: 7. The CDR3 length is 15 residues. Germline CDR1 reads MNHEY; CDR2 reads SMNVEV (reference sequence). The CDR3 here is CASSSLDRGGTEAFF. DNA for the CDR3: TGTGCCAGCAGTTCTCTAGACAGGGGGGGCACTGAAGCTTTCTTT.

For the CDR3, the DNA is TGTGCCAGCAGTGTCGGGAGGCCCCAGCATTTT. Translated: CASSVGRPQHF. The rearrangement joins TRBV6-1 to TRBJ1-5; D is uncertain. Trimming pared 4 bases from V and 9 bases from J, leaving 7 bases between. Germline CDR1 MNHNS, CDR2 SASEGT. The CDR3 consists of 11 residues.

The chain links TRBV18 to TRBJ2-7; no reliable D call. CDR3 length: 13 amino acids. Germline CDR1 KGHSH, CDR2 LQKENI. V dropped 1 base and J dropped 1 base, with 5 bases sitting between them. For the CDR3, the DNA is TGTGCCAGCTCACCACTCAGATCCTACGAGCAGTACTTC. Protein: CASSPLRSYEQYF.

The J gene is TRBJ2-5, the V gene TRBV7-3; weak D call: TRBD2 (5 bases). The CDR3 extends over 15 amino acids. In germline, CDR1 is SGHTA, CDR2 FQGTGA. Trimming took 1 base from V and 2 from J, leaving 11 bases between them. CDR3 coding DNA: TGTGCCAGCAGCTTAAACGGGCAGCGGCAAGAGACCCAGTACTTC. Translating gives CASSLNGQRQETQYF.

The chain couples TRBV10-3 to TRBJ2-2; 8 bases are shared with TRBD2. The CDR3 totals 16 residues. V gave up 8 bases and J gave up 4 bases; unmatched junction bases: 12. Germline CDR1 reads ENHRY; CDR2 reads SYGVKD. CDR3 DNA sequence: TGTGCCATCGCCGGGAGGGTGGGGGCTGGCACCGGGGAGCTGTTTTTT. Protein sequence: CAIAGRVGAGTGELFF.

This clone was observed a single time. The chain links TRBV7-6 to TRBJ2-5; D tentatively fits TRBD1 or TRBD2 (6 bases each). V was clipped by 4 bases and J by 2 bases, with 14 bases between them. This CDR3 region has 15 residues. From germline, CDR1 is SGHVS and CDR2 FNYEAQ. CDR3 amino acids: CASSSRRGPQETQYF. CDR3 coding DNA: TGTGCCAGCAGCTCGAGACGGGGGCCTCAAGAGACCCAGTACTTC.

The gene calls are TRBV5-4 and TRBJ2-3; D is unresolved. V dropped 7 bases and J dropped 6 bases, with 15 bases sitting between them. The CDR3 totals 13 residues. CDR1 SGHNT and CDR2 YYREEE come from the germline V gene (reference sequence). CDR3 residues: CASCRTPTDTQYF. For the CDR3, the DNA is TGTGCCAGCTGCCGGACCCCTACCGATACGCAGTATTTT.

CDR3 region: CASSLGLRTEAFF. The CDR3 DNA is TGTGCCAGCAGCCTGGGCCTTCGGACTGAAGCTTTCTTT. The chain couples TRBV5-4 to TRBJ1-1; D gene ambiguous. The CDR3 is made up of 13 amino acids. V gave up 4 bases and J gave up 5 bases, with 12 bases separating them. The V gene's germline CDR1 is SGHNT and CDR2 YYREEE (reference sequence).

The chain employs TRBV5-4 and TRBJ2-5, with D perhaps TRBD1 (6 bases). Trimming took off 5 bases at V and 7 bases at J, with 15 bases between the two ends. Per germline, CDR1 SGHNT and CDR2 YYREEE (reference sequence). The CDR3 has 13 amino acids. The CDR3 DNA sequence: TGTGCCAGCAGGGACGGGACATGGGGGACCCAGTACTTC. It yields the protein CASRDGTWGTQYF.

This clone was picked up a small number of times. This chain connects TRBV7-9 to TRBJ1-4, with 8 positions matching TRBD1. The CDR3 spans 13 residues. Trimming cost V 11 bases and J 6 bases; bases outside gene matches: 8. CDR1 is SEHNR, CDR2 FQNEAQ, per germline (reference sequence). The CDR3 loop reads CASTGAEDEKLFF. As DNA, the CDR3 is TGTGCCTCGACAGGGGCGGAGGATGAAAAACTGTTTTTT.

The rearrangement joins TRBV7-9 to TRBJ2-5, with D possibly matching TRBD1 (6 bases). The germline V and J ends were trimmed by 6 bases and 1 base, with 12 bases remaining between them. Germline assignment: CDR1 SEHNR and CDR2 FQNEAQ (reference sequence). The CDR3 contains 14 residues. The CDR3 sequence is CASRPTGPQETQYF. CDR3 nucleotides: TGTGCCAGCAGACCTACAGGGCCCCAAGAGACCCAGTACTTC.

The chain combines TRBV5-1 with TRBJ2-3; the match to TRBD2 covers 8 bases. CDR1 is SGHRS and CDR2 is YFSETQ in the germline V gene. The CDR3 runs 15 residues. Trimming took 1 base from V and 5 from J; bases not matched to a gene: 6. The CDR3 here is CASSLWWSGGDTQYF. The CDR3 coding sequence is TGCGCCAGCAGCTTGTGGTGGAGCGGGGGAGATACGCAGTATTTT.

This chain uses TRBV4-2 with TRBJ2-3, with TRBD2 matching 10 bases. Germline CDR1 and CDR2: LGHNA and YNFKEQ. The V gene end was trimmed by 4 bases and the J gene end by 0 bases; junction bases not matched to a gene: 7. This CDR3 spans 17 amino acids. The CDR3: CASSPRLAGGSTDTQYF. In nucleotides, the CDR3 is TGTGCCAGCAGCCCGAGATTAGCGGGGGGAAGCACAGATACGCAGTATTTT.